This is a list of T cell receptor beta chains from one sample in a study of metastatic and nonmetastatic thyroid tumors. From the PCR reads, TCRdb re-called clones with MiXCR. Of over 8,500 clones listed, 25% to 40% are singletons. The sequenced sample consisted of adjacent normal tissue. The receptors derive from a female donor with papillary thyroid cancer or a benign thyroid nodule (not recorded which). Some clones in this sample may be carry-over from other donors' samples. Each CDR3 is given with its conserved first and last residue. The order of the fields is clone size, V gene, D gene, J gene, CDR3 length, CDR3 DNA, CDR3 protein. A D gene is named only where the DNA matches it firmly. The listing skips clone size in some rows; elsewhere it reads once, few, many or a size class.

>large|TRBV6-2/TRBV6-3|NA|TRBJ2-7|12
TGTGCCAGCAGTTACAAGGGGAACGAGCAGTACTTC
CASSYKGNEQYF
>once|TRBV7-3|NA|TRBJ2-2|14
TGTGCCAGCAGCTTGTCCTATAACACCGGGGAGCTGTTTTTT
CASSLSYNTGELFF
>many|TRBV18|NA|TRBJ1-1|16
TGTGCCAGCTCACCTCTGGGATGGGGGCAGAACACTGAAGCTTTCTTT
CASSPLGWGQNTEAFF
>NA|TRBV2|NA|TRBJ2-5|13
TGTGCCAGCAGTGTAATGTACCAAGGCACCCAGTACTTC
CASSVMYQGTQYF
>few|TRBV6-5|NA|TRBJ2-1|12
TGTGCCAGCAGTTCAGTGGGCGATGAGCAGTTCTTC
CASSSVGDEQFF
>once|TRBV20-1|NA|TRBJ2-3|12
TGCAGTGCTAGAGATTGGGACGATACGCAGTATTTT
CSARDWDDTQYF
>NA|TRBV5-6|TRBD2|TRBJ2-7|19
TGTGCCAGCAGCCGCGATTCCCGGACGTCGGGACTAGCGACCTACGAGCAGTACTTC
CASSRDSRTSGLATYEQYF
>large|TRBV6-4|NA|TRBJ2-7|13
TGTGCCGACCCCCCGAGGGACACCTACGAGCAGTACTTC
CADPPRDTYEQYF
>NA|TRBV19|NA|TRBJ1-4|14
TGTGCCAGTAGTAAGGCAGGGGAGAATGAAAAACTGTTTTTT
CASSKAGENEKLFF
>medium-sized|TRBV5-1|NA|TRBJ2-5|14
TGCGCCAGCAGCTTGGTACAACTAGTAGGGACCCAGTACTTC
CASSLVQLVGTQYF
>medium-sized|TRBV7-8|NA|TRBJ2-2|18
TGTGCCAGCAGCTTAGTGGGACTTGACTTCGCGAACACCGGGGAGCTGTTTTTT
CASSLVGLDFANTGELFF
>NA|TRBV11-2|NA|TRBJ2-2|14
TGTGCCGGCAGCTCAATGGGGGACACCGGGGAGCTGTTTTTT
CAGSSMGDTGELFF
>NA|TRBV20-1|NA|TRBJ2-1|14
TGCAGTGCACGGGACTTCAACTCCTACAATGAGCAGTTCTTC
CSARDFNSYNEQFF
>few|TRBV20-1|NA|TRBJ2-7|15
TGCAGTGCTAAAGGGATTTTAGGAGACTCCTACGAGCAGTACTTC
CSAKGILGDSYEQYF
>NA|TRBV6-1|NA|TRBJ2-7|13
TGTGCCAGCAGTGTGGACAGCTTCTACGAGCAGTACTTC
CASSVDSFYEQYF